This record looks at one T cell receptor beta chain sequence and its context. There are 14 residues in the CDR3. V lost 5 bases, J lost 3 bases, and 13 bases lay in between. CDR1 and CDR2 (germline): LNHDA, SQIVND (reference sequence). Sequencing used immunoSEQ multiplex PCR; TCRdb keeps in-frame clones, though not all of them. The data show roughly 99,000 clones, with approximately 90% seen just once and 3.5% to 4.5% held by the top ten. This sample is drawn from a study of T cell responses to AZD1222 COVID-19 vaccine. Here the sequenced sample was peripheral blood, taken on day 0 of AZD1222 vaccination. The chain recombines TRBV19 with TRBJ1-1; D is possibly TRBD1 (5 bases). This sequence originates from an adult in good health. CDR3 sequence (DNA): TGTGCCAGTAGTCTCACACAGGTTGACACTGAAGCTTTCTTT. This codes for CASSLTQVDTEAFF.